Included here is one T cell receptor (beta chain) sequence, with context. There are 13 residues in the CDR3. The germline gives CDR1 SQVTM, CDR2 ANQGSEA. The V end lost 5 bases, the J end lost 0 bases, and 11 bases lay between the germline ends. The sample belongs to a study of cytomegalovirus exposure and HLA in healthy donors. The PCR was carried out with 60 Vbeta primers and 13 Jbeta primers. The method was immunoSEQ multiplex PCR; TCRdb's version includes in-frame clones alone and lacks a portion of them. This sample has 120,000 or so clones, with 70% to 80% found just once. The chain carries TRBV29-1 and TRBJ2-7; a possible D gene is TRBD2 (5 bases). The sample comprised PBMCs. The sequence was collected from a man aged 35-49 years in good health and CMV-seropositive. This CDR3 reads CSVRPRDSYEQYF. Written as DNA, the CDR3 is TGCAGCGTTAGGCCCCGGGACTCCTACGAGCAGTACTTC.